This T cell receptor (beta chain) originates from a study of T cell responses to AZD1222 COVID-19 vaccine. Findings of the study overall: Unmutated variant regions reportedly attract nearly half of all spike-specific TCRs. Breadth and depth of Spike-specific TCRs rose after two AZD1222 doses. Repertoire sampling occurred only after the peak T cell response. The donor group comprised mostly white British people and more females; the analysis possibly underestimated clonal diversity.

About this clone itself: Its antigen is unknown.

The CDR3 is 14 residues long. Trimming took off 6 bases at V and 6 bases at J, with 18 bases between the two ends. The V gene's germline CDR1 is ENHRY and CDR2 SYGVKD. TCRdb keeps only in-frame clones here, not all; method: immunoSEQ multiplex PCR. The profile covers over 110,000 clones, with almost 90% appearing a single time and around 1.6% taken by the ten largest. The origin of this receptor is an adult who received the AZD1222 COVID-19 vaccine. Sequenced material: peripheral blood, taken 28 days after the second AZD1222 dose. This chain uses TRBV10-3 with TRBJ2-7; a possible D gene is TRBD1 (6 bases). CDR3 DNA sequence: TGTGCCATCAGGAGCCGGGACAACGACGGCGAGCAGTACTTC. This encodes CAIRSRDNDGEQYF.